This TCR beta chain derives from a study of CD4 T cells in relation to SARS-CoV-2 and coronaviruses. The CDR3 is made up of 12 amino acids. CDR1 is SEHNR, CDR2 FQNEAQ, per germline (reference sequence). Trimming removed 3 bases at V and 3 bases at J, with 4 bases between. The assay was immunoSEQ multiplex PCR, and TCRdb's table has in-frame clones only and misses some. The table lists tens of thousands of clones, about three quarters of them singletons. For this clone: Its antigen is not identified.

The sample was memory CD4+ T cells from PBMCs, cultured in vitro. The receptor comes from an adult with COVID-19. This rearrangement joins TRBV7-9 to TRBJ2-3; D is uncertain. The CDR3 nucleotides read TGTGCCAGCAGCTTGATGACAGATACGCAGTATTTT. Protein sequence: CASSLMTDTQYF.